The 2 T cell receptor beta chains in this list originate from one sample, sequenced in a study of cytomegalovirus exposure and HLA in healthy donors listed by TCRdb under 2017. Receptors were amplified or captured by the immunoSEQ multiplex PCR assay. For the multiplex PCR, a mixture combining 60 forward primers for TCR Vbeta segments and 13 reverse primers for TCR Jbeta segments was used. This is the immuneACCESS table as TCRdb keeps it, with only in-frame sequences that have V and J called. A part of the clones is gone; compared with another copy, unresolved V genes explain less than half, and the rest is unexplained. Across this sample there are over 150,000 clones, with under 70% seen only once. The top ten clonotypes cover less than 3.5% of the sample. The sample consisted of PBMCs. These receptors all come from a woman aged 40-49 years in good health and CMV-seropositive.

The chain's CDR3 is CASSMGSSGNTIYF. CDR3 DNA sequence: TGTGCCAGTAGTATGGGGAGCTCTGGAAACACCATATATTTT. This chain connects TRBV19 to TRBJ1-3; D is uncertain. Trimming took off 3 bases at V and 0 bases at J, with 6 bases between the two ends. The germline gives CDR1 LNHDA, CDR2 SQIVND (reference sequence). The CDR3 runs to 14 residues.

The rearrangement joins TRBV25-1 to TRBJ2-7; the match to TRBD2 covers 12 bases. CDR3 size: 16 residues. With 4 bases clipped from V and 6 bases from J, the junction kept 10 bases outside the gene matches. CDR1 is MGHDK and CDR2 is SYGVNS in the germline V gene. Written as DNA, the CDR3 is TGTGCCAGCAGTGGACTAGCGGGAGAAGGGTACGGCGAGCAGTACTTC. Translating gives CASSGLAGEGYGEQYF.